This T cell receptor beta chain was recorded in a study of blood T cell repertoires in COVID-19. In the study overall: Whether acute or convalescent, the COVID-19 samples came from the United States, Italy and Spain. Nucleic acid was either cDNA or gDNA, and it came from T cells, B-cell-depleted T cells, or PBMCs.

Original analysis: Scientists estimated how many nucleated cells there were by amplifying reference gene primers. Clones were sequenced by immunoSEQ multiplex PCR, and TCRdb holds only the in-frame ones, with some missing. From that table come the V and J calls and clone size; the DNA was used to work out D and trimming. The repertoire consists of a few hundred thousand clones, with 86% occurring once and the leading ten covering roughly 6.3%. J lost 2 bases, V lost 4 bases, and 4 bases had no gene match. Germline V CDR1 and CDR2: SQVTM, ANQGSEA. The CDR3 loop spans 14 amino acids. The receptor was derived from a man aged 60-69 years with acute or convalescent COVID-19. The sequencing input was peripheral blood. The chain links TRBV29-1 to TRBJ2-2; 7 bases match TRBD1. The CDR3 is CSVARQGNTGELFF. For the CDR3, the DNA is TGCAGCGTTGCAAGACAGGGTAACACCGGGGAGCTGTTTTTT.